The next 32 T cell receptor beta chains were all read from a single sample in a study of identical twins (dated by TCRdb to the mid-2010s). Library construction relied on 5' RACE. The sequencer was an Illumina HiSeq 2000. TCRdb trimmed the raw reads at Q25, called clones with MiXCR and kept productive beta chains. Under each unique CDR3 protein, matching rows form one entry showing the most common genes and DNA. The sample records roughly 630,000 distinct CDR3 sequences, roughly 7.1% of which are singletons. Roughly 1.6% of the sample is held by the ten biggest clonotypes. The data were also submitted as part of a second study, on yellow fever vaccine responses in identical twins.

The sample consisted of PBMCs. These receptors originate from a woman between 18 and 29 years old in good health.

In this sample, this clonotype turned up a few times. V usage is TRBV20-1 and J usage is TRBJ2-7; 11 bases fit TRBD1. The germline V gene has CDR1 DFQATT and CDR2 SNEGSKA (reference sequence). Trimming took 5 bases from V and 3 from J; bases not matched to a gene: 3. This CDR3 region has 13 residues. The CDR3: CSAGTGGGYEQYV. For the CDR3, the DNA is TGCAGTGCTGGGACAGGGGGAGGCTACGAGCAGTACGTC.

This chain uses TRBV4-1 with TRBJ2-1; D gene ambiguous. CDR1 and CDR2 from the germline V gene are MGHRA and YSYEKL. The CDR3 covers 14 residues. V was pared by 0 bases and J by 9 bases, with 12 bases between. As DNA, the CDR3 is TGCGCCAGCAGCCAAGATGGAACCTCTCCTGAGCAGTTCTTC. It codes for CASSQDGTSPEQFF.

This clonotype was picked up a small number of times. The rearrangement links TRBV12-3 or TRBV12-4 to TRBJ2-3; D is possibly TRBD2 (7 bases). The CDR3 runs to 16 residues. V was cut by 3 bases and J by 6 bases, with 19 bases left in between. CDR3 sequence (DNA): TGTGCCAGCAGTTTTACGGGGGGCACGAAAACCGATACGCAGTATTTT. Residues: CASSFTGGTKTDTQYF.

This clonotype was picked up a small number of times. The chain recombines TRBV28 with TRBJ1-1; D is unclear. V was shortened by 2 bases and J by 0 bases, with 7 bases between the two germline ends. The V gene's germline CDR1 is MDHEN and CDR2 SYDVKM. The CDR3 sequence is 14 residues long. Here the CDR3 DNA reads TGTGCCAGCAGTTTACCCCCGGTGAACACTGAAGCTTTCTTT. This sequence encodes CASSLPPVNTEAFF. Filled out from reference TRBV28 and TRBJ1-1, the complete variable domain reads DVKVTQSSRYLVKRTGEKVFLECVQDMDHENMFWYRQDPGLGLRLIYFSYDVKMKEKGDIPEGYSVSREKKERFSLILESASTNQTSMYLCASSLPPVNTEAFFGQGTRLTVV.

The V and J genes are TRBV3-1 and TRBJ2-1; TRBD2 matches at 10 bases. The CDR3 has 15 residues. CDR1 and CDR2 from the germline V gene are LGHDT and YNNKEL (reference sequence). V lost 1 base to trimming and J lost 7 bases; unmatched junction nucleotides: 4. CDR3 in amino acids: CASSQVIAGGNEQFF. CDR3 DNA: TGTGCCAGCAGCCAAGTGATAGCGGGAGGAAATGAGCAGTTCTTC.

This clonotype was seen more than once but under ten times. V is TRBV7-2 and J is TRBJ2-1; TRBD2 is a possible D gene (6 bases). With 2 bases removed from V and 7 bases from J, the gap between germline ends came to 6 bases. Germline V gene lookup returns CDR1 SGHTA and CDR2 FQGNSA. The CDR3 is made up of 12 amino acids. CDR3 sequence (DNA): TGTGCCAGCAGCTTACTAGCGAATGAGCAGTTCTTC. Encoded protein: CASSLLANEQFF.

The gene calls are TRBV27 and TRBJ2-5; 13 positions agree with TRBD2. V gave up 6 bases and J gave up 10 bases; unmatched junction bases: 14. From germline, CDR1 is MNHEY and CDR2 SMNVEV (reference sequence). The CDR3 is made up of 16 amino acids. CDR3 region: CASRETSGGIQGDQYF. The CDR3 DNA reads as TGTGCCAGCAGAGAGACTAGCGGGGGGATCCAGGGGGACCAGTACTTC.

The V gene is TRBV27, the J gene TRBJ2-1, with D tentatively TRBD1 (5 bases). The CDR3 runs 15 residues. Germline loops: CDR1 MNHEY, CDR2 SMNVEV (reference sequence). V lost 5 bases, J lost 6 bases, and 17 bases lay in between. This chain's CDR3 is CASSPSGPQGNEQFF. The CDR3 coding sequence is TGTGCCAGCAGTCCCTCCGGGCCTCAGGGCAATGAGCAGTTCTTC.

This clonotype has a count of ten or more. V is TRBV24-1 and J is TRBJ2-3; D is uncertain. The V end lost 4 bases, the J end lost 3 bases, and 10 bases lay between the germline ends. Germline assignment: CDR1 KGHDR and CDR2 SFDVKD. This CDR3 comprises 14 residues. The CDR3 region is CATSEAARTDTQYF. CDR3 bases: TGTGCCACCAGTGAGGCAGCCCGGACAGATACGCAGTATTTT.

This clonotype showed up many times. This chain links TRBV12-3 or TRBV12-4 with TRBJ1-2; D remains unclear. The CDR3 has 15 amino acids. V dropped 1 base and J dropped 3 bases, with 12 bases sitting between them. CDR3 protein: CASSLERRDYYGYTF. The CDR3 nucleotides read TGTGCCAGCAGTTTAGAGAGGAGAGACTACTATGGCTACACCTTC.

There are a few counts of this clonotype. V and J are TRBV15 and TRBJ2-2; 8 bases map to TRBD1. Germline V lookup: CDR1 LNHNV, CDR2 YYDKDF (reference sequence). J was trimmed by 3 bases and V by 6 bases; bases with no gene match: 6. The CDR3 covers 15 residues. CDR3 residues: CATSLGQGDTGELFF. The CDR3 DNA sequence: TGTGCCACCAGTCTCGGACAGGGAGACACCGGGGAGCTGTTTTTT.

There are a few counts of this clonotype. The chain couples TRBV20-1 to TRBJ2-1; 15 bases align to TRBD2. V shed 6 bases and J 9 bases; nucleotides not matched to a gene: 6. CDR3 length equals 14 residues. Germline V lookup: CDR1 DFQATT, CDR2 SNEGSKA (reference sequence). CDR3 region: CSAWTSGGAGEQFF. The CDR3 DNA is TGCAGTGCGTGGACTAGCGGGGGGGCGGGTGAGCAGTTCTTC.

This clonotype was seen only a few times. The chain employs TRBV12-3 or TRBV12-4 and TRBJ1-1; no clear D. With 8 bases removed from V and 1 base from J, the gap between germline ends came to 11 bases. The CDR3 totals 13 residues. CDR3 DNA: TGTGCCAGCGCCAGGCGGCGGAACACTGAAGCTTTCTTT. Its translation: CASARRRNTEAFF.

This clonotype was detected a few times. The chain recombines TRBV7-7 with TRBJ1-5, with 9 positions matching TRBD1. The CDR3 is made up of 15 amino acids. V lost 4 bases and J lost 3; bases outside the gene matches: 4. The germline V gene encodes CDR1 SSHAT and CDR2 FNYEAQ (reference sequence). The CDR3 here is CASSSDRGYNQPQHF. CDR3 DNA: TGTGCCAGCAGCTCCGACAGGGGGTACAATCAGCCCCAGCATTTT.

This clonotype appeared many times. The chain combines TRBV28 with TRBJ2-4; a weak D match, TRBD1 (6 bases). The CDR3 loop spans 14 amino acids. V shed 2 bases and J shed 4 bases, with 9 bases lying between them. Germline V gives CDR1 MDHEN, CDR2 SYDVKM. The CDR3 DNA reads as TGTGCCAGCAGTTTAGGGGGCCTTAAAAACATTCAGTACTTC. This gives the protein CASSLGGLKNIQYF.

The V call is TRBV2, the J call TRBJ2-5; a possible D gene is TRBD1 (6 bases). Trimming pared 5 bases from V and 0 bases from J, leaving 13 bases between. CDR1 and CDR2 from the germline V gene are SNHLY and FYNNEI. The CDR3 loop spans 15 amino acids. The DNA for the CDR3 is TGTGCCAGCAGTCGCTCGGACAGATACCAAGAGACCCAGTACTTC. Amino acids: CASSRSDRYQETQYF.

The gene calls are TRBV3-1 and TRBJ2-3; TRBD2 is a possible D gene (6 bases). Germline V gene data show CDR1 as LGHDT and CDR2 as YNNKEL (reference sequence). CDR3 length equals 15 residues. V lost 4 bases and J lost 1, with 12 bases in between. The CDR3 loop reads CASSRRGYGTDTQYF. The CDR3 coding sequence is TGTGCCAGCAGCCGCCGGGGGTACGGCACAGATACGCAGTATTTT.

This clonotype was picked up many times. The V call is TRBV7-6, the J call TRBJ2-3; 8 bases line up with TRBD1. V was clipped by 2 bases and J by 1 base; unmatched bases: 8. Germline V gene data show CDR1 as SGHVS and CDR2 as FNYEAQ. The CDR3 loop spans 17 amino acids. The CDR3 nucleotides read TGTGCCAGCAGCTTATCCCCAGGGGGCGCCGGCACAGATACGCAGTATTTT. This gives the protein CASSLSPGGAGTDTQYF.

Only a few counts were recorded for this clonotype. The rearrangement links TRBV12-3 or TRBV12-4 to TRBJ2-7; 12 nucleotides line up with TRBD1. V gave up 5 bases and J gave up 6 bases; unmatched junction bases: 5. The CDR3 loop spans 14 amino acids. CDR3 DNA: TGTGCCAGCAGTCTGGGACAGGGGGCGGTCGAGCAGTACGTC. It yields the protein CASSLGQGAVEQYV.

The rearrangement joins TRBV20-1 to TRBJ1-2; 7 bases agree with TRBD1. V dropped 5 bases and J dropped 4; count of bases not matched to a gene: 4. Germline values: CDR1 DFQATT, CDR2 SNEGSKA (reference sequence). The CDR3 has 12 amino acids. The CDR3 DNA is TGCAGTGCTGACAGGGAGCCCTATGGCTACACCTTC. This encodes CSADREPYGYTF.

This clonotype turned up a few times. The genes are TRBV4-1 and TRBJ2-5; 7 bases map to TRBD2. Germline V gene sequence: CDR1 MGHRA, CDR2 YSYEKL. V lost 3 bases and J lost 3; bases outside the gene matches: 7. This CDR3 is built from 15 residues. This chain's CDR3 is CASSQPGLTKETQYF. CDR3 nucleotides: TGCGCCAGCAGCCAGCCGGGACTAACAAAAGAGACCCAGTACTTC.

The chain uses TRBV3-1 and TRBJ2-1; a possible D gene is TRBD1 (5 bases). V lost 1 base and J lost 0, with 19 bases in between. Germline CDR1 LGHDT, CDR2 YNNKEL (reference sequence). The length of the CDR3 is 19 residues. CDR3 loop: CASSQVFRERSSSYNEQFF. Here the CDR3 DNA reads TGTGCCAGCAGCCAAGTCTTCAGGGAAAGGTCGAGCTCCTACAATGAGCAGTTCTTC.

The chain has TRBV27 and TRBJ1-6; D gene ambiguous. The CDR3 extends over 17 amino acids. Germline assignment: CDR1 MNHEY and CDR2 SMNVEV (reference sequence). V was trimmed by 3 bases and J by 3 bases, leaving 15 bases between them. CDR3: CASSFFGSGIYNSPLHF. For the CDR3, the DNA is TGTGCCAGCAGTTTCTTTGGGTCAGGAATCTATAATTCACCCCTCCACTTT.

The table lists this clonotype with a few counts. The gene calls are TRBV5-6 and TRBJ1-1; D is undetermined. The ends were cut back, 5 bases at V and 5 bases at J, with 10 bases in the middle. Germline V CDR1 and CDR2: SGHDT, YYEEEE. The CDR3 contains 12 residues. The DNA of the CDR3 is TGTGCCAGCAGATTATGGGGTACTGAAGCTTTCTTT. Protein sequence: CASRLWGTEAFF.

The rearrangement links TRBV6-5 to TRBJ2-1, with 11 positions matching TRBD2. Per germline, CDR1 MNHEY and CDR2 SVGAGI. The V gene end was trimmed by 1 base and the J gene end by 6 bases; junction bases not matched to a gene: 5. The CDR3 has 16 amino acids. The CDR3 spells CASSYLAGGRGNEQFF. In DNA, the CDR3 is TGTGCCAGCAGTTACTTAGCGGGAGGGCGTGGCAATGAGCAGTTCTTC.

J is TRBJ2-7 and V is TRBV10-3; 7 bases fit TRBD1. This CDR3 spans 14 amino acids. V was clipped by 9 bases and J by 5 bases; unmatched bases: 13. Germline V gene data show CDR1 as ENHRY and CDR2 as SYGVKD. CDR3 sequence reads: CAIGGGSPSNEQYF. In nucleotides, the CDR3 is TGTGCCATAGGGGGCGGTTCTCCCAGCAACGAGCAGTACTTC.

This chain links TRBV5-1 with TRBJ2-3; 8 bases match TRBD1. The CDR3 length is 16 residues. Per the germline V gene, CDR1 is SGHRS and CDR2 is YFSETQ. V trimming: 1 base; J trimming: 2 bases; junction bases outside the gene matches: 6. The CDR3: CASSLTRTGITDTQYF. CDR3 coding DNA: TGCGCCAGCAGCTTGACCCGGACAGGGATCACAGATACGCAGTATTTT.

This clonotype was recorded many times. The chain has TRBV9 and TRBJ2-2; TRBD1 matches at 7 bases. The CDR3 is 16 residues long. The germline CDR1 and CDR2 sequences are SGDLS and YYNGEE. V dropped 3 bases and J dropped 2; count of bases not matched to a gene: 7. CDR3 loop: CASSGTGTVNTGELFF. CDR3 nucleotide sequence: TGTGCCAGCAGCGGTACCGGGACAGTAAACACCGGGGAGCTGTTTTTT. Supplemented by reference TRBV9 and TRBJ2-2, the full variable domain reads DSGVTQTPKHLITATGQRVTLRCSPRSGDLSVYWYQQSLDQGLQFLIQYYNGEERAKGNILERFSAQQFPDLHSELNLSSLELGDSALYFCASSGTGTVNTGELFFGEGSRLTVL.

This clonotype was found a few times. This chain connects TRBV2 to TRBJ2-7; 10 bases line up with TRBD1. The V gene's germline CDR1 is SNHLY and CDR2 FYNNEI. This CDR3 spans 14 amino acids. J gave up 2 bases and V 6 bases, and 4 bases lay outside the gene matches. This chain's CDR3 is CASRPGQGTYEQYF. The CDR3 DNA is TGTGCCAGCAGACCGGGACAGGGGACCTACGAGCAGTACTTC.

This clonotype came up a few times. This chain links TRBV9 with TRBJ1-6; D perhaps matches TRBD1 (5 bases). The germline V gene encodes CDR1 SGDLS and CDR2 YYNGEE. The CDR3 is made up of 15 amino acids. Deletions cut 0 bases from V and 9 bases from J, with 13 bases between. CDR3 in amino acids: CASSVAEGLGSPLHF. DNA for the CDR3: TGTGCCAGCAGCGTAGCAGAGGGACTGGGTTCACCCCTCCACTTT.

This clonotype was recorded many times. CDR3: CASRPGGLETQYF. DNA for the CDR3: TGTGCCAGCAGGCCAGGGGGGCTGGAGACCCAGTACTTC. The rearrangement links TRBV12-3 or TRBV12-4 to TRBJ2-5, with a possible D match to TRBD1 (7 bases). Between the trimmed V and J ends, which lost 6 bases and 5 bases, there was a span of 13 bases. This CDR3 region has 13 residues.

The table lists this clonotype with a few counts. The rearrangement joins TRBV12-3 or TRBV12-4 to TRBJ2-3, with 9 nucleotides matching TRBD1. With V trimmed by 6 bases and J by 2 bases, 9 bases remained unmatched. The CDR3 runs 16 residues. The CDR3 bases are TGTGCCAGCAGCCGCAGACAGGGGGGTTTCACAGATACGCAGTATTTT. It specifies CASSRRQGGFTDTQYF.